The rows below give T cell receptor beta chains drawn from one sample of a study of OX40 agonist ivuxolimab in advanced cancers. The data were produced by immunoSEQ multiplex PCR, yet TCRdb's version contains in-frame clones alone and is incomplete. Of about 38,000 clones in the sample, roughly 85% were seen once. The sequencing here drew on CD4+ or CD8+ T cells sorted from blood, taken in a trial of the OX40 agonist ivuxolimab. These receptors originate from an adult with an advanced solid tumor such as melanoma, head and neck, liver or kidney cancer. Each CDR3 is given without its conserved first and last residue. The listing skips clone size in some rows; elsewhere it reads once, few, many or a size class.

V gene	clone size	J gene	CDR3 protein
TRBV7-3	-	TRBJ2-2	ASSPTPAGELF
TRBV7-9	-	TRBJ2-2	ASSFLDTGELF
TRBV10-3	once	TRBJ1-2	AISALDRGTGYT
TRBV5-1	-	TRBJ2-3	ASSLSGTTDTQY
TRBV6-5	once	TRBJ1-5	ASSGQSNQPQH
TRBV6-1	-	TRBJ1-5	AVGGDLGQPQH
TRBV5-5	-	TRBJ2-1	ASVSAGVKEQF
TRBV10-1	-	TRBJ2-1	ASSPASASNEQF
TRBV5-5	once	TRBJ2-7	ASSLPGQGRYGYEQY
TRBV19	-	TRBJ2-6	ASSITLSGANVLT
TRBV5-1	-	TRBJ1-3	ASSLYTASSGNTIY
TRBV19	-	TRBJ2-3	ASSSTGSTDTQY
TRBV27	-	TRBJ2-3	ASSPDPLSGRRTDTQY
TRBV18	-	TRBJ2-2	ASSRVGELF
TRBV4-3	few	TRBJ1-5	ASSQDPSNQPQH
TRBV5-4	-	TRBJ1-1	ASSFYRGTGNTEAF
TRBV5-4	-	TRBJ2-7	ASSGQGRYEQY
TRBV28	-	TRBJ2-2	ASRVGSGELF
TRBV6-6	-	TRBJ2-2	ASSTSGGNTGELF
TRBV10-3	-	TRBJ2-2	AISESSNTGELF
TRBV28	-	TRBJ1-2	ASSLAKGRYT
TRBV10-1	-	TRBJ1-1	ASRARENTEAF
TRBV11-2	-	TRBJ2-1	ASSLVLREGPSSYNEQF
TRBV28	-	TRBJ2-2	ASRWGPNTGELF
TRBV28	-	TRBJ2-7	ASRGPRTITYEQY
TRBV10-3	few	TRBJ1-6	ATTGTGGFSPLH
TRBV19	-	TRBJ2-5	ASSMNARPPQETQY
TRBV19	-	TRBJ2-3	ASRPRVGTGNTDTQY
TRBV6-1	-	TRBJ2-3	ASSGKRVSDTQY
TRBV2	-	TRBJ2-2	ASSERRPRRAGELF
TRBV6-5	-	TRBJ1-6	ASSYSPDSPLH
TRBV27	-	TRBJ1-2	ASSRGNYGYT
TRBV2	-	TRBJ1-6	ASSQGGVYSPLH
TRBV18	-	TRBJ2-1	ASSSDHIHEQF
TRBV5-5	-	TRBJ1-1	ASSLVLSTEAF
TRBV12-5	-	TRBJ2-1	ASGLGTSEYNEQF
TRBV28	-	TRBJ2-3	ASKVGAANTDTQY
TRBV6-1	-	TRBJ2-1	ASSPGTGRNEQF
TRBV5-8	-	TRBJ2-2	ASSSRDRGDNTGELF
TRBV5-1	once	TRBJ2-2	ASDQSGQGVSGELF